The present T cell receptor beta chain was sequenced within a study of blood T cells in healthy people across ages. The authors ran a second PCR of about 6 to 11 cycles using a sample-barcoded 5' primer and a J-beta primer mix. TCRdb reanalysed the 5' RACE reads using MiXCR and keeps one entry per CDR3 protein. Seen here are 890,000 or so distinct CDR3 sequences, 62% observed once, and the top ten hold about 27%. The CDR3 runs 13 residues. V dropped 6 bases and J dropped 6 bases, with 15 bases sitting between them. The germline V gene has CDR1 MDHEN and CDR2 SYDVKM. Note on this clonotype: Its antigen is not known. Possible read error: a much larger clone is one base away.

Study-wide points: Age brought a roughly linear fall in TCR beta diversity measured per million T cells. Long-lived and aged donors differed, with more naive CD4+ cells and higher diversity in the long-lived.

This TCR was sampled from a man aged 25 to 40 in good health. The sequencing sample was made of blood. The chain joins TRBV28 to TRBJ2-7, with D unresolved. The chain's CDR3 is CASSLGIGSEQYF. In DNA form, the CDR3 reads TGTGCCAGCAGCTTGGGGATCGGATCCGAGCAGTACTTC.